The sequence of this TCR beta chain was determined in a study of shared clonotypes between healthy human individuals. This table comes from immunoSEQ multiplex PCR, and its TCRdb copy is limited to in-frame clones, with some not included. The sample lists around 2.3 million clones; more than 90% were seen once. This CDR3 spans 14 amino acids. Germline loops: CDR1 LNHNV, CDR2 YYDKDF (reference sequence). The ends were cut back, 7 bases at V and 3 bases at J, with 13 bases in the middle. This clonotype originated in a young man in good health. J is TRBJ1-5 and V is TRBV15; D is uncertain. Sequencing input: naive CD4+ T cells sorted from blood. As to subset: CD45RA+ positively selected. The DNA of the CDR3 is TGTGCCACCATCCAGACCTTGGCCAATCAGCCCCAGCATTTT. Its translation is CATIQTLANQPQHF.